Sequencing of this T cell receptor (beta chain) was carried out in a study of cytomegalovirus exposure and HLA in healthy donors. General study results and limits: Within the data, a cluster of highly shared sequence variants was likely a sequencing artifact. Later work found that TCR association rates differed between HLA loci; DRB1 had the most and HLA-C the fewest. In a later analysis, donors in an Asian-associated ancestry cluster reportedly had fewer N-insertions in productive TCRs than the cohort mean. Some TCR beta chains (around 160 of them) were listed as cytomegalovirus-associated.

On this clone: What it recognizes is unknown.

Looked up from germline, CDR1 is MNHEY and CDR2 is SVGAGI. V shed 6 bases and J shed 5 bases, with 13 bases lying between them. The CDR3 has 13 amino acids. PCR involved 60 Vbeta and 13 Jbeta primers. Method: immunoSEQ multiplex PCR; TCRdb's copy keeps in-frame clones and lacks some. The sample lists about 160,000 clones, about 60% occurring once. This sequence was found in a woman in her sixties or seventies in good health and CMV-seropositive. The genes are TRBV6-5 and TRBJ2-5; D remains ambiguous. The sequenced sample consisted of PBMCs. CDR3 in DNA: TGTGCCAGCAGACAACTATCAAGGGAGACCCAGTACTTC. Amino acids: CASRQLSRETQYF.